Listed below are T cell receptor beta chains from one sample, sequenced in a study of T cells in Graves' hyperthyroidism and ophthalmopathy. One entry per CDR3 protein, called by TCRdb with MiXCR from the multiplex PCR reads. There are more than 350,000 distinct CDR3 sequences in the sample; under 15% occur only once, and about 33% lies in the top ten. The sample taken for sequencing was blood. These receptors all come from a young woman with Graves' hyperthyroidism. The CDR3 runs from the conserved cysteine through the conserved F or W. A D gene is named only where the DNA matches it firmly. The size entry is marked missing in some rows and otherwise reads once, few, many or a size class.

d_call	v_call	j_call	clone_size	cdr3_nt	cdr3_aa
TRBD1	TRBV3-1	TRBJ1-2	many	TGTGCCAGCAGCCATGCCTACCAAACAGGGGGCGCAAGTGACTATGGCTACACCTTC	CASSHAYQTGGASDYGYTF
.	TRBV5-4	TRBJ2-3	few	TGTGCCAGCAGCCCCGGGAAGGGCACAGATACGCAGTATTTT	CASSPGKGTDTQYF
.	TRBV20-1	TRBJ1-5	.	TGCAGTGCTAGAGATCCGGGACTTTCAAGCAATCAGCCCCAGCATTTT	CSARDPGLSSNQPQHF
.	TRBV6-1	TRBJ2-7	.	TGTGCCAGCACCACGGGGTTATTCGGAGTAAAGCAGTACTTC	CASTTGLFGVKQYF
.	TRBV6-1	TRBJ2-1	.	TGTGCCAGCAGTGAATCCCCCCCTCTTAGCTCCTACAATGAGCAGTTCTTC	CASSESPPLSSYNEQFF
.	TRBV20-1	TRBJ2-2	.	TGCAGTGCTAGCGAACCTTTGGGGCGGGAGAACACCGGGGAGCTGTTTTTT	CSASEPLGRENTGELFF
.	TRBV28	TRBJ1-5	many	TGTGCCAGCAGTTTAACTGGACGGAGCAGCAATCAGCCCCAGCATTTT	CASSLTGRSSNQPQHF
TRBD1	TRBV25-1	TRBJ2-7	few	TGTGCCAGCCAAAGGGGACAGACGTACGAGCAGTACTTC	CASQRGQTYEQYF
.	TRBV9	TRBJ1-1	few	TGTGCCAGCAGCGTAGAAGGCGGTTGGACTGAAGCTTTCTTT	CASSVEGGWTEAFF
TRBD1	TRBV2	TRBJ1-1	.	TGTGCCAGCAGGGACAGGGGGGTGTACACTGAAGCTTTCTTT	CASRDRGVYTEAFF
.	TRBV27	TRBJ1-4	few	TGTGCCAGCAGTTTCCGGACTGCAACTAATGAAAAACTGTTTTTT	CASSFRTATNEKLFF
.	TRBV5-1	TRBJ2-5	few	TGCGCCAGCAGCGGGAAAGTGGCAGGGCAAGAGACCCAGTACTTC	CASSGKVAGQETQYF
.	TRBV7-8	TRBJ1-1	few	TGTGCCAGCAGCCCCCCCCCTGAAGCTTTCTTT	CASSPPPEAFF
.	TRBV7-8	TRBJ1-6	few	TGTGCCAGCAGCCCCCCGGGGAGTAATAATTCACCCCTCCACTTT	CASSPPGSNNSPLHF
.	TRBV5-1	TRBJ2-7	many	TGCGCCAGCAGCTTGGGCGGGACGGAGCCCTACGAGCAGTACTTC	CASSLGGTEPYEQYF
.	TRBV2	TRBJ1-2	many	TGTGCCAGCAGTGAAGCGCCGGAAGCTAACTATGGCTACACCTTC	CASSEAPEANYGYTF
.	TRBV2	TRBJ2-3	.	TGTGCCAGCAGTGAAGGGGGGCTTAGCACAGATACGCAGTATTTT	CASSEGGLSTDTQYF
.	TRBV3-1	TRBJ2-1	many	TGTGCCAGCAGGTCTCTAGGGTACAATGAGCAGTTCTTC	CASRSLGYNEQFF
.	TRBV12-3/TRBV12-4	TRBJ1-4	many	TGTGCCAGCAGTCCCTCGTTACGGAGGAATGAAAAACTGTTTTTT	CASSPSLRRNEKLFF
.	TRBV7-9	TRBJ2-1	many	TGTGCCAGCAGCTTAGGCGGAGTGATTAATGAGCAGTTCTTC	CASSLGGVINEQFF
.	TRBV28	TRBJ2-1	many	TGTGCCAGCATACGGGACCCTAGGGAGGAGCAGTTCTTC	CASIRDPREEQFF
.	TRBV6-1	TRBJ1-1	many	TGTGCCAGCAGTAGGGAGGGAACCTATACGAGCACTGAAGCTTTCTTT	CASSREGTYTSTEAFF
.	TRBV12-3/TRBV12-4	TRBJ1-3	many	TGTGCCAGCAGGTCGCTGAGGGGGTCCTCTGGAAACACCATATATTTT	CASRSLRGSSGNTIYF
TRBD2	TRBV4-1	TRBJ2-2	.	TGCGCCAGCAGCCAAGGGAGCGGGGCGGCGAACACCGGGGAGCTGTTTTTT	CASSQGSGAANTGELFF
TRBD1	TRBV6-2/TRBV6-3	TRBJ2-7	many	TGTGCCAGCAGTCGACTGGGACAGGAGATCTACGAGCAGTACTTC	CASSRLGQEIYEQYF
.	TRBV30	TRBJ2-1	.	TGTGCCTGGAGCCGGGGCTTCGACGGCAATGAGCAGTTCTTC	CAWSRGFDGNEQFF
TRBD2	TRBV20-1	TRBJ2-3	few	TGCAGTGCCCCACCTCCCGGGACTAGCGGGAGGAATACGCAGTATTTT	CSAPPPGTSGRNTQYF
.	TRBV3-1	TRBJ1-1	many	TGTGCCAGCAGCCCGGCGCGGATGAACACTGAAGCTTTCTTT	CASSPARMNTEAFF
.	TRBV7-9	TRBJ2-7	many	TGTGCCAGCAGCGGAGGGGGGTTTTGGGAGCAGTACTTC	CASSGGGFWEQYF
.	TRBV11-3	TRBJ1-1	few	TGTGCCAGCAGCTTAGGTGAGTCCGCGGAAGCTTTCTTT	CASSLGESAEAFF
TRBD2	TRBV5-1	TRBJ2-1	few	TGCGCCAGCAGCTTGGATGGACTAGCGAATGAGCAGTTCTTC	CASSLDGLANEQFF
.	TRBV28	TRBJ1-1	.	TGTGCCAGCAGTTCGACCGGGATGGGGAACACTGAAGCTTTCTTT	CASSSTGMGNTEAFF
.	TRBV20-1	TRBJ2-1	.	TGCAGTGCTAGAGTAAGGGGGAGAGTTCGGAATGAGCAGTTCTTC	CSARVRGRVRNEQFF
TRBD1	TRBV28	TRBJ1-1	many	TGTGCCAGCAGATGGGCCGGGACAGGGAATGGGAACACTGAAGCTTTCTTT	CASRWAGTGNGNTEAFF
TRBD1	TRBV28	TRBJ2-7	many	TGTGCCAGCAGTGTGGACAGGCCCTCCTACGAGCAGTACTTC	CASSVDRPSYEQYF
.	TRBV7-7	TRBJ2-3	many	TGTGCCAGCAGCTTAGGTCTGGGTGACACAGATACGCAGTATTTT	CASSLGLGDTDTQYF